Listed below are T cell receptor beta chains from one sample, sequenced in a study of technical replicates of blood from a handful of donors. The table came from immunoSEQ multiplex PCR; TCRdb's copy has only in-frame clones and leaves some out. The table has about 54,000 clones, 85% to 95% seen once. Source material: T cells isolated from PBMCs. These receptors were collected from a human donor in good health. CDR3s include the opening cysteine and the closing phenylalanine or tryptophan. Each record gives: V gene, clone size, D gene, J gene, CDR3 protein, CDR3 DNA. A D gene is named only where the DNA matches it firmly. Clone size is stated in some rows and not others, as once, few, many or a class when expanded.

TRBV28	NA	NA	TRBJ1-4	CATKTGSGSEKLFF	TGTGCCACCAAAACAGGGAGTGGATCTGAAAAACTGTTTTTT
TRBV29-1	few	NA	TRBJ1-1	CSVAGHPARVMNTEAFF	TGCAGCGTTGCAGGCCATCCTGCGAGAGTCATGAACACTGAAGCTTTCTTT
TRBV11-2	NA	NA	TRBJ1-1	CASSLVSLEAFF	TGTGCCAGCAGCTTAGTTAGCCTGGAAGCTTTCTTT
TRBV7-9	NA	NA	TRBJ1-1	CASSPTRSEAFF	TGTGCCAGCAGCCCGACCCGGAGTGAAGCTTTCTTT
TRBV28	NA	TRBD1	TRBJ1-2	CASRDRGSSNYGYTF	TGTGCCAGCCGCGACAGGGGCTCTTCTAACTATGGCTACACCTTC
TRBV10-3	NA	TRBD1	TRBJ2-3	CAMTGQSTDTQYF	TGTGCCATGACGGGACAGAGCACAGATACGCAGTATTTT
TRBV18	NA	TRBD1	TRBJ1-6	CASSQGGDSPLHF	TGTGCCAGCTCGCAGGGGGGAGATTCACCCCTCCACTTT
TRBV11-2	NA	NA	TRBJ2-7	CASRLTDSSYEQYF	TGTGCCAGCAGACTTACGGACAGCTCCTACGAGCAGTACTTC
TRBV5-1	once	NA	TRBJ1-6	CASSLASREGNSPLHF	TGCGCCAGCAGCTTGGCCAGTAGGGAGGGTAATTCACCCCTCCACTTT
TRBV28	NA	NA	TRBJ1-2	CASSLLYGYTF	TGTGCCAGCAGTTTATTATATGGCTACACCTTC
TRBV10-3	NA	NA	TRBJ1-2	CAISPTLVQPYGYTF	TGTGCCATCAGCCCCACCTTGGTACAGCCCTATGGCTACACCTTC
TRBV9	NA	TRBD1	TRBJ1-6	CASSAGTGVSPLHF	TGTGCCAGCAGCGCTGGGACAGGGGTTTCACCCCTCCACTTT
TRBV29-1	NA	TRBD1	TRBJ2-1	CSATGELVQFF	TGCAGTGCAACAGGGGAATTGGTGCAGTTCTTC
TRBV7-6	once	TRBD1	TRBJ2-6	CASSSQGVRASGANVLTF	TGTGCCAGCAGCTCCCAGGGGGTCAGGGCCTCTGGGGCCAACGTCCTGACTTTC
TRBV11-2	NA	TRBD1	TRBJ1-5	CASSPGTGGLYSNQPQHF	TGTGCCAGCAGCCCCGGGACAGGGGGCCTCTATAGCAATCAGCCCCAGCATTTT
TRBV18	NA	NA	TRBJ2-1	CASSTQGNEQFF	TGTGCCAGCTCAACTCAGGGTAATGAGCAGTTCTTC
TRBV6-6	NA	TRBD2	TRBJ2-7	CASSYGWSRTGGEQYF	TGTGCCAGCAGTTACGGGTGGTCTAGGACGGGAGGGGAGCAGTACTTC
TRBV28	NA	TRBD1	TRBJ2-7	CASLPTGTGTYEQYF	TGTGCCAGCCTCCCCACCGGGACAGGGACCTACGAGCAGTACTTC
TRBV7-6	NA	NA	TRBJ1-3	CASSLEESSGNTIYF	TGTGCCAGCAGCCTTGAGGAGAGCTCTGGAAACACCATATATTTT
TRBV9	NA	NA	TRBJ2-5	CASSVGGTQETQYF	TGTGCCAGCAGCGTTGGAGGGACCCAAGAGACCCAGTACTTC
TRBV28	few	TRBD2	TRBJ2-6	CASSSLTSGSSGANVLTF	TGTGCCAGCAGTTCCCTGACTAGCGGGTCATCTGGGGCCAACGTCCTGACTTTC
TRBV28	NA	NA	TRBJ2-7	CASNAPRLGRPYEQYF	TGTGCCAGCAACGCGCCGCGGTTAGGTCGGCCCTACGAGCAGTACTTC
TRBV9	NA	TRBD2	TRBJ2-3	CASSHPRKGTGGTTDTQYF	TGTGCCAGCAGCCATCCGAGGAAGGGTACGGGGGGTACCACAGATACGCAGTATTTT
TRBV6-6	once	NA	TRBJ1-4	CASSYSLGGGLEVIF	TGTGCCAGCAGTTACTCCCTCGGGGGGGGATTAGAAGTGATTTTT
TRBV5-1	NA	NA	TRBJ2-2	CASSLFIRSVGVGELFF	TGCGCCAGCAGCTTGTTCATTAGAAGCGTTGGTGTCGGGGAGCTGTTTTTT
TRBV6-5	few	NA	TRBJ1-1	CASSPEYPGNPEAFF	TGTGCCAGCAGTCCCGAATACCCAGGGAATCCTGAAGCTTTCTTT
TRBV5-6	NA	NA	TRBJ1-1	CASSYESTEAFF	TGTGCCAGCAGCTATGAGAGCACTGAAGCTTTCTTT
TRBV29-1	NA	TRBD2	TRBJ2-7	CSVEGGGLAGDASSYEQYF	TGCAGCGTTGAAGGGGGGGGACTAGCGGGAGACGCTAGCTCCTACGAGCAGTACTTC
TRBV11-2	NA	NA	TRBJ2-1	CASRSQREARVVEQFF	TGTGCCAGCAGATCTCAAAGAGAGGCGAGGGTCGTTGAGCAGTTCTTC